Shown below are 21 T cell receptor beta chains from a single sample sequenced in a study of T-cell reconstitution after alpha-beta-depleted transplantation in children. A library of TCRbeta sequences, prepared with unique molecular identifiers, was generated. TCRdb redid the calling of the PCR reads with MiXCR, one entry per CDR3 protein. Counted here are approximately 650,000 distinct CDR3 sequences, roughly 13% occurring once; the ten biggest clones make up 0.79%. Sequences were derived from PBMCs, sampled before TCRalphabeta/CD19-depleted stem cell transplant. These receptors all stem from a girl aged 2-10 years with congenital amegakaryocytic thrombocytopenia, due to receive a stem cell transplant.

V usage is TRBV12-3 or TRBV12-4 and J usage is TRBJ1-6, with D maybe TRBD1 (5 bases). This CDR3 has 17 residues. The V end was cut by 1 base, the J end by 6 bases, with 16 bases between. This CDR3 is CASSLEVWGTVNSPLHF. For the CDR3, the DNA is TGTGCCAGCAGTTTAGAAGTCTGGGGGACGGTTAATTCACCCCTCCACTTT.

The chain is built from TRBV3-1 and TRBJ2-4; no clear D gene. V lost 1 base, J lost 11 bases, and 9 bases lay in between. The CDR3 covers 12 residues. Germline V lookup: CDR1 LGHDT, CDR2 YNNKEL (reference sequence). The CDR3 region is CASSQVTGVQYF. CDR3 in DNA: TGTGCCAGCAGCCAAGTTACTGGGGTTCAGTACTTC.

This clonotype was observed at least ten times. The V gene is TRBV5-6, the J gene TRBJ1-3; 7 bases map to TRBD1. The CDR3 is 14 residues long. Trimming removed 2 bases from V and 4 bases from J; junction bases left unmatched: 3. The germline CDR1 and CDR2 sequences are SGHDT and YYEEEE. CDR3 sequence: CASSFRDRGNTIYF. CDR3 nucleotide sequence: TGTGCCAGCAGCTTCAGGGACAGAGGAAACACCATATATTTT.

The chain employs TRBV2 and TRBJ1-2; D perhaps matches TRBD1 (6 bases). The CDR3 is made up of 16 amino acids. V was pared by 6 bases and J by 2 bases, with 19 bases between. Germline CDR1 is SNHLY and CDR2 is FYNNEI. The CDR3 sequence is CASRTYIPQGNYGYTF. For the CDR3, the DNA is TGTGCCAGCAGAACCTATATACCCCAGGGGAACTATGGCTACACCTTC.

At least ten counts were recorded for this clonotype. The chain couples TRBV5-1 to TRBJ2-1; D assignment may be TRBD1 or TRBD2 (5 bases each). CDR3 length equals 15 residues. V was cut by 0 bases and J by 6 bases, with 13 bases left in between. Germline CDR1 SGHRS, CDR2 YFSETQ. This CDR3 is CASSLVDRGGNEQFF. The CDR3, as DNA: TGCGCCAGCAGCTTGGTCGACAGAGGAGGCAATGAGCAGTTCTTC.

This clonotype has a count of ten or more. The junction and the germline gene differ at one end; a read error may be behind it. The chain employs TRBV5-1 and TRBJ2-5; D is perhaps TRBD1 or TRBD2 (5 bases each). The CDR3 sequence is 11 residues long. Germline assignment: CDR1 SGHRS and CDR2 YFSETQ. CDR3 nucleotides: TGTGCCAGCAGCTGGGGGGAGACCCAGTACTTC. This sequence encodes CASSWGETQYF.

This clonotype was detected only a few times. This chain links TRBV12-3 or TRBV12-4 with TRBJ2-2, with D maybe TRBD1 (5 bases). The CDR3 spans 13 residues. V was shortened by 4 bases and J by 5 bases, with 8 bases between the two germline ends. The CDR3 DNA sequence: TGTGCCAGCAGTTGGCCAGGGACCGGGGAGCTGTTTTTT. Translation gives CASSWPGTGELFF.

This clonotype turned up a few times. This sequence joins TRBV20-1 and TRBJ2-1; D gene unclear. V gave up 3 bases and J gave up 7 bases, with 16 bases separating them. This CDR3 contains 14 residues. The germline V gene encodes CDR1 DFQATT and CDR2 SNEGSKA (reference sequence). The CDR3 region is CSASTSLLRNEQFF. DNA of the CDR3: TGCAGTGCTAGCACCAGCCTCCTGAGGAATGAGCAGTTCTTC.

The chain uses TRBV5-1 and TRBJ1-3; 7 nucleotides agree with TRBD1. Trimming took 1 base from V and 0 from J; bases not matched to a gene: 1. Looked up from germline, CDR1 is SGHRS and CDR2 is YFSETQ. The CDR3 has 15 amino acids. The CDR3 region is CASSLNRGSGNTIYF. Written as DNA, the CDR3 is TGCGCCAGCAGCTTGAACAGGGGCTCTGGAAACACCATATATTTT.

The V gene is TRBV20-1, the J gene TRBJ2-7; 7 bases match TRBD2. CDR3 length equals 14 residues. Unmatched junction bases numbered 5, after V lost 1 base and J lost 2 bases. Germline V lookup: CDR1 DFQATT, CDR2 SNEGSKA (reference sequence). For the CDR3, the DNA is TGCAGTGCTAGAGCCCGCGGGGGACCCTACGAGCAGTACTTC. Its translation: CSARARGGPYEQYF.

This clonotype was seen many times. The chain carries TRBV5-1 and TRBJ1-2; the D is unclear. Germline values: CDR1 SGHRS, CDR2 YFSETQ. Trimming left V 2 bases short and J 1 base short, with 12 bases between. The CDR3 is 15 amino acids. Here the CDR3 DNA reads TGCGCCAGCAGCTTCGAAACGGGCTTTAACTATGGCTACACCTTC. Its protein is CASSFETGFNYGYTF.

The chain employs TRBV6-2 or TRBV6-3 and TRBJ1-5; no reliable D call. Looked up from germline, CDR1 is MNHEY and CDR2 is SVGEGT. The length of the CDR3 is 16 residues. The V end was cut by 2 bases, the J end by 0 bases, with 11 bases between. For the CDR3, the DNA is TGTGCCAGCAGTTACCCTGGCACCGTTAGCAATCAGCCCCAGCATTTT. Encoded protein: CASSYPGTVSNQPQHF.

This clonotype was observed many times. This may be a read error, as it is one base from a much larger clone. The chain joins TRBV20-1 to TRBJ2-2; 10 bases map to TRBD2. The CDR3 runs to 14 residues. With 3 bases clipped from V and 3 bases from J, the junction kept 1 base outside the gene matches. CDR1 and CDR2 (germline): DFQATT, SNEGSKA (reference sequence). CDR3 loop: CSASLAGDTGELFF. The DNA of the CDR3 is TGCAGTGCTAGCCTAGCGGGAGACACCGGGGAGCTGTTTTTT.

The chain links TRBV27 to TRBJ1-4, with D possibly matching TRBD1 (6 bases). V was cut by 8 bases and J by 4 bases, with 17 bases left in between. This CDR3 contains 15 residues. The V gene's germline CDR1 is MNHEY and CDR2 SMNVEV (reference sequence). In DNA, the CDR3 is TGTGCCAGCTCGACAATGACAGGAATTAATGAAAAACTGTTTTTT. Protein sequence: CASSTMTGINEKLFF.

V gene TRBV20-1 combines with J gene TRBJ2-7; TRBD2 matches at 9 bases. The CDR3 runs to 14 residues. The V gene's germline CDR1 is DFQATT and CDR2 SNEGSKA (reference sequence). The V and J ends lost 6 bases and 3 bases, in that order; junction bases with no gene match: 9. The CDR3 is CSARRTSEIYEQYF. As DNA, the CDR3 is TGCAGTGCGCGAAGGACTAGCGAAATCTACGAGCAGTACTTC.

This clonotype was found a few times. The chain joins TRBV24-1 to TRBJ2-2; TRBD2 agrees at 7 bases. This CDR3 comprises 14 residues. With V trimmed by 7 bases and J by 1 base, 2 bases remained unmatched. Per germline, CDR1 KGHDR and CDR2 SFDVKD. As DNA, the CDR3 is TGTGCCACCAGCCCGGGGGGGAACACCGGGGAGCTGTTTTTT. Its translation: CATSPGGNTGELFF.

The chain couples TRBV7-8 to TRBJ2-7; no firm D call. Trimming left V 2 bases short and J 1 base short, with 6 bases between. This CDR3 region has 13 residues. Germline V lookup: CDR1 SGHVS, CDR2 FQNEAQ. CDR3 in amino acids: CASSLPPSYEQYF. The CDR3 bases are TGTGCCAGCAGCTTACCCCCTTCCTACGAGCAGTACTTC.

In this sample, this clonotype turned up many times. Mismatch with germline at one junction end may stem from a read error. The V call is TRBV29-1, the J call TRBJ2-1, with a weak D call TRBD2 (6 bases). CDR1 is SQVTM, CDR2 ANQGSEA, per germline. This CDR3 has 10 residues. The CDR3 region is CSVVRDFPIF. CDR3 coding DNA: TGCAGCGTGGTCCGGGACTTCCCAATCTTC.

This chain connects TRBV28 to TRBJ1-2, with 7 nucleotides matching TRBD1. Germline V gives CDR1 MDHEN, CDR2 SYDVKM. The CDR3 spans 15 residues. With V trimmed by 5 bases and J by 6 bases, 12 bases remained unmatched. In DNA, the CDR3 is TGTGCCAGCAGTATCATCGACAGGGCAGGGCATGGCTACACCTTC. Residues: CASSIIDRAGHGYTF.

The J gene is TRBJ1-4, the V gene TRBV4-1, with D possibly being TRBD1 (5 bases). The CDR3 length is 15 residues. The V gene lost 1 base and the J gene lost 0 bases, with 6 bases spanning the gap. Germline loops: CDR1 MGHRA, CDR2 YSYEKL. The CDR3 DNA reads TGCGCCAGCAGCCAAGGACAGACAACTAATGAAAAACTGTTTTTT. Protein sequence: CASSQGQTTNEKLFF.

This clonotype was picked up a small number of times. The V call is TRBV11-2, the J call TRBJ2-4; TRBD2 agrees at 7 bases. The CDR3 extends over 15 amino acids. Germline-derived CDR1 and CDR2 are SGHAT and FQNNGV. The ends lost 3 bases at V and 4 bases at J; junction bases unmatched: 6. The CDR3: CASSFTGGGKNIQYF. The CDR3 nucleotides read TGTGCCAGCAGCTTTACTGGGGGGGGGAAAAACATTCAGTACTTC.